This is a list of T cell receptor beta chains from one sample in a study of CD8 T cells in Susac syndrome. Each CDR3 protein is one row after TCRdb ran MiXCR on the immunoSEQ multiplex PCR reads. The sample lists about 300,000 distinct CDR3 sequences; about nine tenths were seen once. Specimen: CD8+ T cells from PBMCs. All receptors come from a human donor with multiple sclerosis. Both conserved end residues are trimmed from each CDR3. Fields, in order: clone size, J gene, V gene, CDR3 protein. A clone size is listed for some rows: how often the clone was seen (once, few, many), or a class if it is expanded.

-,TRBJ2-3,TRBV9,ASSASGAIDTQY
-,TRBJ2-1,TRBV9,ASSAWEGSSYNEQF
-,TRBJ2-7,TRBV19,ASSPGPSSSYEQY
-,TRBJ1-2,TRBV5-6,ASSPWTGGEGYT
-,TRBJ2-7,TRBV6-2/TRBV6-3,ASRRDITYEQY
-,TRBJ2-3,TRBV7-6,ASTLAGGRGTDTQY
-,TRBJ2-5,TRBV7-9,ASSSVTSGGETQY
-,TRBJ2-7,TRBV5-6,ASSFSGVRAYEQY
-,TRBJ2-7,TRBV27,ASRGLTYEQY
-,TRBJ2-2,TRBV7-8,ASSLVVAGSTGELF
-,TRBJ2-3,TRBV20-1,SAPPGGASGSGDTQY
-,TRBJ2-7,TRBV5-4,ASSHPGLAYEQY
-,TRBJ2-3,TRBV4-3,ASSQAMFGESTDTQY
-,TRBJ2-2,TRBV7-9,ASSLMTSGRSTHTGELF
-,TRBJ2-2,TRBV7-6,ASSPGVGGELF
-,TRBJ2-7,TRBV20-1,SAREVASGSYEQY
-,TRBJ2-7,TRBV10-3,AISAQGNIYEQY
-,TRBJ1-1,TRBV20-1,SASQRLVNTEAF
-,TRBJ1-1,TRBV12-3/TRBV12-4,ASSPLRVTEAF
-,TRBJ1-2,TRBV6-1,ATHPGPLRYGYT
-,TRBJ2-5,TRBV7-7,ASSSRGRVGLAGDQETQY
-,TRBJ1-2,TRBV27,ASSLQGPGGGYT
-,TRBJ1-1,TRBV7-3,ASSLGTGMTEAF
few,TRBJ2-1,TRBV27,ASSRGTGAYNEQF
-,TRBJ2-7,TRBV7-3,ASSPTGTSAYEQY
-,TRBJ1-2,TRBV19,ASSMGPTGRYGYT
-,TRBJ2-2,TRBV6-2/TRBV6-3,ASSLTGGPNTGELF
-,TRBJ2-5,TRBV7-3,ASSPSVGQEETQY
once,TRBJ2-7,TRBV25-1,ASTGTGWGEQY
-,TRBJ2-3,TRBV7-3,ASPHTDTQY
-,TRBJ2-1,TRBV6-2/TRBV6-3,ASSPGLGRLHNEQF
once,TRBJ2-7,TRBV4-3,ASSQGDDSYEQY
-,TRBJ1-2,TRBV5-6,ACSLGGDIFGYT
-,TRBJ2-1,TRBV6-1,ASRPLGTLATYNEQF
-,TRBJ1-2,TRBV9,ASSVGGGNYGYT
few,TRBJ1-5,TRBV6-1,ASIPPQGDQPQH
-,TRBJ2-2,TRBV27,AAGTEVAGGGIGELF
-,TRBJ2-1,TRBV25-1,ASRRGLREQF
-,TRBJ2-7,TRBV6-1,ASSPPASGFYEQY
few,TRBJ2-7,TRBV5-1,ASSVWDAYEQY
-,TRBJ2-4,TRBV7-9,ASSLGQPTVAKNIQY
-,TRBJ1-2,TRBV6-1,ASSEALRPMYGYT
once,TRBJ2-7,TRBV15,ATSRDAAGIGDEQY
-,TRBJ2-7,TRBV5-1,ASSLEASPYEQY
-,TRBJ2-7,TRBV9,ASSQTVGSYEQY
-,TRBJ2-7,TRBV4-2,ASSPSDLNPYEQY
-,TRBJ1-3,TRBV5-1,ASSLYRDVGNTIY
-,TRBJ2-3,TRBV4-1,ASSQEGIIDTQY
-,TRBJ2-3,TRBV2,ASSELTPTDTQY
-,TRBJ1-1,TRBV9,ASSIGGGTEAF
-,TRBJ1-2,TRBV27,ASSPSSGGVAYGYT
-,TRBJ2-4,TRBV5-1,ASSLRGSKPGNIQY
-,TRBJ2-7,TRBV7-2,ASSLLDSLPYEQY